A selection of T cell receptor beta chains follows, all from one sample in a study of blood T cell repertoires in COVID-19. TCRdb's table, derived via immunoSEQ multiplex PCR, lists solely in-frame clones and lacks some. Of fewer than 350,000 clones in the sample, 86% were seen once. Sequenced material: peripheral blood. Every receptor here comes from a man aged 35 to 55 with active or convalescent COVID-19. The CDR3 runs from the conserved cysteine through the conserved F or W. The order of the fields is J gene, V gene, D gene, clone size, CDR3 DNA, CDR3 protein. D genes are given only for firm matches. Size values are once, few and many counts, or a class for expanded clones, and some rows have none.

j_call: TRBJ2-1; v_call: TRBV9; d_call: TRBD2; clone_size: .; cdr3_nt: TGTGCCAGCAGCGTAGAGGGGGGACTAGCGGGGTACTCATACAATGAGCAGTTCTTC; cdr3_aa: CASSVEGGLAGYSYNEQFF
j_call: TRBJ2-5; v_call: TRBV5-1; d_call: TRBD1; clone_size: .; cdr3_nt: TGCGCCAGCAGCTTGGGGACAGGGTTCCAAGAGACCCAGTACTTC; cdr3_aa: CASSLGTGFQETQYF
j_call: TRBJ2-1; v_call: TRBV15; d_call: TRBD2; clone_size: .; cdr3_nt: TGTGCCACCAGCGGACTAGCGGGAGAGCGCTCCTACAATGAGCAGTTCTTC; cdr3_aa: CATSGLAGERSYNEQFF
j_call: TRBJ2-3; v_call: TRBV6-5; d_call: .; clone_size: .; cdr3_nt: TGTGCCATCAGCACCGGTACAGATACGCAGTATTTT; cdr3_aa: CAISTGTDTQYF
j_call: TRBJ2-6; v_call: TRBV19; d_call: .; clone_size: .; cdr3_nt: TGTGCCAGTAGTACCCAGGCTTACTCTGGGGCCAACGTCCTGACTTTC; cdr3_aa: CASSTQAYSGANVLTF
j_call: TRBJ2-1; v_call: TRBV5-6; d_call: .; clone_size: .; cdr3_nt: TGTGCCAGCAGCTTGGTCGGGGGTATGGGCAATGAGCAGTTCTTC; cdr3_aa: CASSLVGGMGNEQFF
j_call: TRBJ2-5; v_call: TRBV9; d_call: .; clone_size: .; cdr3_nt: TGTGCCAGCAGCGCTGGAGGGTCCCAAGAGACCCAGTACTTC; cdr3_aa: CASSAGGSQETQYF
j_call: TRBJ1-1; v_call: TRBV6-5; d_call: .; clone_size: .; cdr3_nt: TGTGCCAGCAGTTACTCGAGGAGGGTTCGAACTGAAGCTTTCTTT; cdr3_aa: CASSYSRRVRTEAFF
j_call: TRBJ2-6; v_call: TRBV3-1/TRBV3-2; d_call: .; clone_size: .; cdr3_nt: TGTGCCAGCAGCCAAGTCGCGGGCTCTGGGGCCAACGTCCTGACTTTC; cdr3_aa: CASSQVAGSGANVLTF
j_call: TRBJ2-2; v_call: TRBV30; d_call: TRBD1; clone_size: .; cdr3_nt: TGTGCCTGGAGTGGACAGGGGGCAGGGACCGGGGAGCTGTTTTTT; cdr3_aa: CAWSGQGAGTGELFF
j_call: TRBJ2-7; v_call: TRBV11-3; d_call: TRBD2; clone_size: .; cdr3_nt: TGTGCCAGCAGCAACCGGCGGGGGAACGAGCAGTACTTC; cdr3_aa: CASSNRRGNEQYF
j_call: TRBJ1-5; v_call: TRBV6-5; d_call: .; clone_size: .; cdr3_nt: TGTGCCAGCAGTTACGGCAGGGATCAGCCCCAGCATTTT; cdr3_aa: CASSYGRDQPQHF
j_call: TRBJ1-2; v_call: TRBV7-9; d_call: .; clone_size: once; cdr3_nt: TGTGCCAGCAGCCGCGCGGGGGGCGACTATGGCTACACCTTC; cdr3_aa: CASSRAGGDYGYTF
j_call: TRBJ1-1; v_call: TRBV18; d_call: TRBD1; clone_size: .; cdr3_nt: TGTGCCAGCTCAACGACAGGGGACGACACTGAAGCTTTCTTT; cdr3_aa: CASSTTGDDTEAFF
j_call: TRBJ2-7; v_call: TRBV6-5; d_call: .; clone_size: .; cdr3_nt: TGTGCCACTACGGGACACCCCTCCTACGAGCAGTACTTC; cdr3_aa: CATTGHPSYEQYF
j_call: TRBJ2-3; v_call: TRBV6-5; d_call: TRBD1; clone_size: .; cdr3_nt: TGTGCCAGCAGTCAACAGGGGGCCGGCACAGATACGCAGTATTTT; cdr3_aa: CASSQQGAGTDTQYF
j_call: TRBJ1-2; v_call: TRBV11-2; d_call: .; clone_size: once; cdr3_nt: TGTGCCAGCAGCCCAGGGCGATATGCCTATGGCTACACCTTC; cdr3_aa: CASSPGRYAYGYTF
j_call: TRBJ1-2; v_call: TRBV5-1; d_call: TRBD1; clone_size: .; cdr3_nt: TGCGCCAGCAGCTTGGATGGGACAGGATACACCTTC; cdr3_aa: CASSLDGTGYTF
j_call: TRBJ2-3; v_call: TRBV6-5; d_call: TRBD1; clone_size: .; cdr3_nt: TGTGCCAGCACTGGACAGGGGGCAGGCACAGATACGCAGTATTTT; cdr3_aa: CASTGQGAGTDTQYF
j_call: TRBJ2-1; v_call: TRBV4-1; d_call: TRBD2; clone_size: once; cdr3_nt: TGCGCCAGCAGCCAAGATCCTAGCGGGAGCTCCTACAATGAGCAGTTCTTC; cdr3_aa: CASSQDPSGSSYNEQFF
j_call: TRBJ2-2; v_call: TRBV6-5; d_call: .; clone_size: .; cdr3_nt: TGTGCCAGCACCCTAAGCCGCACCGGGGAGCTGTTTTTT; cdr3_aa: CASTLSRTGELFF
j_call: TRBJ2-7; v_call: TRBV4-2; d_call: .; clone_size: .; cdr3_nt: TGTGCCAGCAGCCAAGTTCTAATGGAGTACGAGCAGTACTTC; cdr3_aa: CASSQVLMEYEQYF
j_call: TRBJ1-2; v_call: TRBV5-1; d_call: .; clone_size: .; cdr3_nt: TGCGCCAGCAGCTTTGGGGCCAACTGCACCTTC; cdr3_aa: CASSFGANCTF
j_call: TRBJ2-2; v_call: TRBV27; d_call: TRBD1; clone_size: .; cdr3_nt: TGTGCCAGCAGGGTAAATACAGGGGGCTCTTCCGGGGAGCTGTTTTTT; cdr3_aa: CASRVNTGGSSGELFF
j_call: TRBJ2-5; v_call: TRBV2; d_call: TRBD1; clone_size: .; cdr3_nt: TGTGCCAGCAGCGAAATTAGGGGGCCTGGGGAGACCCAGTACTTC; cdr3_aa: CASSEIRGPGETQYF
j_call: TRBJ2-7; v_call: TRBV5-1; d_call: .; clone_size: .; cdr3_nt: TGCGCCAGCAGCTTGTTGGGGGGCTCCTACGAGCAGTACTTC; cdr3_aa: CASSLLGGSYEQYF
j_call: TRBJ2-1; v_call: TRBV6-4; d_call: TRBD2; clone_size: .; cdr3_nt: TGTGCCAGCAGTCCCTGGACTAGCGCTGAGCAGTTCTTC; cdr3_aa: CASSPWTSAEQFF
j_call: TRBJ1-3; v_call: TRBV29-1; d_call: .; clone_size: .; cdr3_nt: TGCAGCGCTGGGACATCCTCTGGAAACACCATATATTTT; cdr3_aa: CSAGTSSGNTIYF
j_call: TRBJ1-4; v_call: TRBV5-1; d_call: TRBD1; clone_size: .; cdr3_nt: TGCGCCAGCAGCCCGGGACAGAATAATGAAAAACTGTTTTTT; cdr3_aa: CASSPGQNNEKLFF
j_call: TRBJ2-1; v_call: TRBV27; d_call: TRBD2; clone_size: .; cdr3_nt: TGTGCCAGCAGTACGATACCACAGCGGGGGTTCTACAATGAGCAGTTCTTC; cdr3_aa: CASSTIPQRGFYNEQFF
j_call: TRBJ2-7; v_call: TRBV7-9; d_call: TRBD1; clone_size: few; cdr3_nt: TGTGCCAGCAGCTCGGCCCAGGGGGCGAAAGTCTACGAGCAGTACTTC; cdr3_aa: CASSSAQGAKVYEQYF
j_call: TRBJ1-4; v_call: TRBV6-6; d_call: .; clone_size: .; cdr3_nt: TGTGCCAGCAGCGTGGAGTTATTATTGCGTGAAAAACTGTTTTTT; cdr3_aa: CASSVELLLREKLFF
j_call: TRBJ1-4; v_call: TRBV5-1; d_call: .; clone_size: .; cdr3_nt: TGCGCCAGCGGTTTAGGGGGTGATGAAAAACTGTTTTTT; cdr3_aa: CASGLGGDEKLFF
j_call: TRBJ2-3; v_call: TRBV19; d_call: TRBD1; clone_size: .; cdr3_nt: TGTGCCAGTAGTTTGGGCGTCAGAATGACAGGGATGGAGAGCACAGATACGCAGTATTTT; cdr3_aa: CASSLGVRMTGMESTDTQYF
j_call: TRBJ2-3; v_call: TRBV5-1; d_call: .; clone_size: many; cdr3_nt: TGCGCCAGCAGCTTGGGACAGTCTAGCACAGATACGCAGTATTTT; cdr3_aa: CASSLGQSSTDTQYF
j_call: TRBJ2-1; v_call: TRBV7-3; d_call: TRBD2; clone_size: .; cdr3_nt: TGTGCCAGCAGCGCCTTAGCGGGAGGGCCGTTGGGTGAGCAGTTCTTC; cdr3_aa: CASSALAGGPLGEQFF
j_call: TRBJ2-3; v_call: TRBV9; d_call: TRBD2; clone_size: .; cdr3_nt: TGTGCCAGCAGCGTCGGGGGGGCAGTGGGTACAGATACGCAGTATTTT; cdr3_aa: CASSVGGAVGTDTQYF
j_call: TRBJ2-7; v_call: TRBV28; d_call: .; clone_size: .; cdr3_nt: TGTGCCAGCCAGATGATGAAGGGGTCTGGGGTCTACGAGCAGTACTTC; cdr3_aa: CASQMMKGSGVYEQYF
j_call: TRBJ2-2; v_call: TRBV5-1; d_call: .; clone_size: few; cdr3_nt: TGCGCCAGCAGCTTGGCGGGAGACAGCACCGGGGAGCTGTTTTTT; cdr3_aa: CASSLAGDSTGELFF
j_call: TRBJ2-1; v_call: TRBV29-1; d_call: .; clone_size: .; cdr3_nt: TGCAGCGTTGTTAGCAATGAGCAGTTCTTC; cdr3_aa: CSVVSNEQFF
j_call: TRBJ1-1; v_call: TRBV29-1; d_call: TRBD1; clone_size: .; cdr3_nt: TGCAGCGTTGAACCGACCGGGACAGCCAACACTGAAGCTTTCTTT; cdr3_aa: CSVEPTGTANTEAFF